These 32 T cell receptor beta chains were sequenced from one sample in a study of T cells in Graves' hyperthyroidism and ophthalmopathy. Template material for amplifying TCR beta CDR3 regions consisted of RNA transcripts. In the first-round RT-PCR of the TCR CDR3, the HTBI primer set was used. TCRdb passed the multiplex PCR reads through MiXCR, listing each CDR3 protein once. The profile shows some 250,000 distinct CDR3 sequences, roughly 15% of them singletons. The material sequenced was blood. The receptors here all came from a woman between 35 and 50 years old with Graves' hyperthyroidism that later progressed to Graves' ophthalmopathy.

This clonotype was seen a few times. The chain couples TRBV6-1 to TRBJ2-7, with D unclear. In germline, CDR1 is MNHNS, CDR2 SASEGT. The CDR3 sequence is 12 residues long. Trimming pared 6 bases from V and 6 bases from J, leaving 12 bases between. Written as DNA, the CDR3 is TGTGCCAGCAGCCACGACGATCCCGAGCAGTACTTC. This codes for CASSHDDPEQYF.

This clonotype was seen at least ten times. V gene TRBV2 combines with J gene TRBJ1-6; 12 bases match TRBD1. The junction had 5 bases not matched to a gene; V was cut back by 8 bases and J by 3 bases. Germline-derived CDR1 and CDR2 are SNHLY and FYNNEI. The CDR3 extends over 16 amino acids. CDR3 sequence (DNA): TGTGCCAGCGCGGGACAGGGGGCATACTATAATTCACCCCTCCACTTT. Its protein is CASAGQGAYYNSPLHF.

This clonotype has at least ten counts. The rearrangement links TRBV5-6 to TRBJ2-7; 7 bases are shared with TRBD1. Unmatched junction bases numbered 3, after V lost 0 bases and J lost 3 bases. CDR1 and CDR2 from the germline V gene are SGHDT and YYEEEE. This CDR3 has 14 amino acids. CDR3 residues: CASSLGDSNYEQYF. DNA for the CDR3: TGTGCCAGCAGCTTGGGGGACAGTAACTACGAGCAGTACTTC.

This clonotype was recorded at least ten times. The chain employs TRBV27 and TRBJ2-7, with D unclear. The CDR3 length is 15 residues. Germline assignment: CDR1 MNHEY and CDR2 SMNVEV (reference sequence). Trimming left V 5 bases short and J 0 bases short, with 14 bases between. CDR3 protein: CASSPTESSSYEQYF. As DNA, the CDR3 is TGTGCCAGCAGTCCCACAGAGTCTTCCTCCTACGAGCAGTACTTC.

This clonotype appeared a few times. The rearrangement links TRBV12-3 or TRBV12-4 to TRBJ2-1; D unresolved. The CDR3 loop spans 12 amino acids. With 9 bases removed from V and 10 bases from J, the gap between germline ends came to 16 bases. The CDR3 nucleotides are TGTGCCAGTTCCTCCCTGGGCCGGGAGCAGTTCTTC. Translation: CASSSLGREQFF.

This clonotype appeared many times. This chain uses TRBV6-1 with TRBJ2-7; 7 nucleotides match TRBD2. Per the germline V gene, CDR1 is MNHNS and CDR2 is SASEGT. The CDR3 is 14 amino acids. V lost 5 bases to trimming and J lost 7 bases; unmatched junction nucleotides: 11. Here the CDR3 DNA reads TGTGCCAGCAGTCCCCTAGCGGAGAGTACGGAGCAGTACTTC. Amino acids: CASSPLAESTEQYF.

This clonotype was seen many times. A read error is possible here, since a much larger clone lies one base away. The chain is built from TRBV6-1 and TRBJ1-5, with no clear D. This CDR3 has 13 residues. Per the germline V gene, CDR1 is MNHNS and CDR2 is SASEGT. V dropped 2 bases and J dropped 1 base, with 3 bases sitting between them. CDR3 region: CASSEQSNQPQHF. DNA for the CDR3: TGTGCCAGCAGTGAACAGAGCAATCAGCCCCAGCATTTT.

DNA of the CDR3: TGCGCCAGCAGCCAACCCCGGGACAGCAAAAACATTCAGTACTTC. It is translated as CASSQPRDSKNIQYF. The chain carries TRBV4-1 and TRBJ2-4; 7 nucleotides agree with TRBD1. Looked up from germline, CDR1 is MGHRA and CDR2 is YSYEKL. The CDR3 extends over 15 amino acids. V was pared by 2 bases and J by 3 bases, with 4 bases of the junction left unmatched.

This clonotype came up many times. The V and J genes are TRBV11-2 and TRBJ2-3; TRBD1 or TRBD2 may be the D gene (6 bases each). Looked up from germline, CDR1 is SGHAT and CDR2 is FQNNGV. Trimming shortened V by 4 bases and J by 7 bases, and 21 bases separated the two germline ends. The CDR3 consists of 16 residues. Here the CDR3 reads CASSSPRGPRVNTQYF. In DNA form, the CDR3 reads TGTGCCAGCAGCTCCCCTCGGGGGCCTAGGGTAAATACGCAGTATTTT. The entire variable domain, with the rest obtained from reference TRBV11-2 and TRBJ2-3, is as follows: EAGVAQSPRYKIIEKRQSVAFWCNPISGHATLYWYQQILGQGPKLLIQFQNNGVVDDSQLPKDRFSAERLKGVDSTLKIQPAKLEDSAVYLCASSSPRGPRVNTQYFGPGTRLTVL.

A remark on this clonotype: A much larger clone lies one base from this, so it may be a read error. V gene TRBV4-3 combines with J gene TRBJ2-7, with D possibly being TRBD2 (6 bases). Looked up from germline, CDR1 is LGHNA and CDR2 is YSLEER. This CDR3 contains 17 residues. CDR3 coding DNA: TGCGCCAGCAGCCAAGATCTGATTAGGGAGGCCAACTACGGGCAGTACTTC. Its translation is CASSQDLIREANYGQYF.

J is TRBJ2-3 and V is TRBV7-8, with TRBD2 identical over 10 bases. The CDR3 is made up of 16 amino acids. Per germline, CDR1 SGHVS and CDR2 FQNEAQ. After removal of 6 bases from V and 4 bases from J, the junction contained 10 bases not matched to a gene. The CDR3 DNA reads TGTGCCAGCAGTCCGGCTAGCGGGAGAGTGGCAGATACGCAGTATTTT. Translated: CASSPASGRVADTQYF.

The table lists this clonotype with a few counts. The chain uses TRBV4-1 and TRBJ2-3, with a tentative D call TRBD1 (6 bases). Germline loops: CDR1 MGHRA, CDR2 YSYEKL. Deletions cut 3 bases from V and 4 bases from J, with 14 bases between. This CDR3 has 15 residues. The CDR3 coding sequence is TGCGCCAGCAGCCAGGCGGACAGTCGCGCAGATACGCAGTATTTT. This encodes CASSQADSRADTQYF.

This clonotype has a count of ten or more. The chain combines TRBV29-1 with TRBJ2-7; 7 bases align to TRBD2. J gave up 5 bases and V 5 bases, and 12 bases lay outside the gene matches. Germline lookup yields CDR1 SQVTM and CDR2 ANQGSEA. The CDR3 totals 14 residues. In nucleotides, the CDR3 is TGCAGCGTTAGGCGCGAGCGGGGTTCCAACGAGCAGTACTTC. Translating it yields CSVRRERGSNEQYF.

This clonotype was recorded once. This chain connects TRBV2 to TRBJ1-1; TRBD1 matches at 7 bases. Germline loops: CDR1 SNHLY, CDR2 FYNNEI. This CDR3 has 14 amino acids. V shed 5 bases and J 4 bases; nucleotides not matched to a gene: 7. The CDR3 bases are TGTGCCAGCAGTCTAGGGGGCGGGTTCACTGAAGCTTTCTTT. It encodes CASSLGGGFTEAFF.

The rearrangement links TRBV18 to TRBJ1-3; possibly TRBD1 for D (5 bases). CDR1 is KGHSH and CDR2 is LQKENI in the germline V gene. This CDR3 has 15 residues. Trimming cost V 2 bases and J 13 bases, with 21 bases left between them. CDR3 DNA sequence: TGTGCCAGCTCACCAGGACAAATCGCTGGAAACGCGATATATTTT. Encoded protein: CASSPGQIAGNAIYF.

The chain carries TRBV11-3 and TRBJ1-3, with D possibly matching TRBD1 (5 bases). Between the trimmed V and J ends, which lost 1 base and 0 bases, there was a span of 16 bases. From germline, CDR1 is SGHNT and CDR2 YENEEA. This CDR3 spans 18 amino acids. The CDR3 nucleotides read TGTGCCAGCAGCTTAGCCTGGAGTGGGGGGAGCTCTGGAAACACCATATATTTT. The encoded protein is CASSLAWSGGSSGNTIYF.

This clonotype has ten or more counts. The CDR3: CASSWDRAKTQYF. The CDR3 coding sequence is TGTGCCAGCAGCTGGGACAGGGCGAAGACCCAGTACTTC. This chain links TRBV2 with TRBJ2-5, with TRBD1 matching 9 bases. The germline gives CDR1 SNHLY, CDR2 FYNNEI. V gave up 6 bases and J gave up 6 bases; unmatched junction bases: 5. The CDR3 contains 13 residues.

This clonotype was counted many times. The chain combines TRBV28 with TRBJ1-1; 7 bases map to TRBD1. The CDR3 spans 18 residues. The V and J ends lost 1 base and 0 bases, in that order; junction bases with no gene match: 11. The V gene's germline CDR1 is MDHEN and CDR2 SYDVKM. Here the CDR3 reads CASSLSPRQGTMNTEAFF. CDR3 DNA: TGTGCCAGCAGTTTATCCCCCCGACAGGGTACAATGAACACTGAAGCTTTCTTT. The entire variable domain, with the rest obtained from reference TRBV28 and TRBJ1-1, is as follows: DVKVTQSSRYLVKRTGEKVFLECVQDMDHENMFWYRQDPGLGLRLIYFSYDVKMKEKGDIPEGYSVSREKKERFSLILESASTNQTSMYLCASSLSPRQGTMNTEAFFGQGTRLTVV.

A few counts support this clonotype. This may be a read error: a much more frequent sequence differs by one nucleotide. This chain connects TRBV2 to TRBJ2-5; D unclear. Germline CDR1 and CDR2: SNHLY and FYNNEI. Trimming left V 8 bases short and J 3 bases short, with 4 bases between. This CDR3 is built from 10 residues. The CDR3 loop is CASGEETQYF. The CDR3 DNA is TGTGCCAGCGGGGAAGAGACCCAGTACTTC.

This clonotype was picked up many times. CDR3 DNA sequence: TGTGCCAGCAGCCCCCGACTAGGTCGGAATGAGCAGTTCTTC. This codes for CASSPRLGRNEQFF. The V gene is TRBV9, the J gene TRBJ2-1, with D possibly matching TRBD2 (6 bases). CDR3 length: 14 residues. The V and J ends lost 4 bases and 7 bases respectively, with 15 bases between them. The V gene's germline CDR1 is SGDLS and CDR2 YYNGEE.

The V and J genes are TRBV28 and TRBJ1-1; D possibly corresponds to TRBD1 (5 bases). The CDR3 consists of 15 residues. V shed 6 bases and J shed 4 bases, with 18 bases lying between them. Germline V gives CDR1 MDHEN, CDR2 SYDVKM. CDR3 nucleotide sequence: TGTGCCAGCAGCTTAAGAAGGGGAAGGAGCACTGAAGCTTTCTTT. As protein: CASSLRRGRSTEAFF.

Many counts were recorded for this clonotype. The J gene is TRBJ1-1, the V gene TRBV7-9; no clear D. The CDR3 runs 12 residues. From germline, CDR1 is SEHNR and CDR2 FQNEAQ (reference sequence). V was cut by 7 bases and J by 0 bases, with 6 bases left in between. The CDR3 region is CASNEVNTEAFF. Written as DNA, the CDR3 is TGTGCCAGCAATGAAGTGAACACTGAAGCTTTCTTT.

This clonotype occurred many times. The rearrangement uses TRBV30 and TRBJ2-5, with D perhaps given as TRBD1 or TRBD2 (5 bases each). With 3 bases removed from V and 10 bases from J, the gap between germline ends came to 18 bases. CDR1 is GTSNPN, CDR2 SVGIG, per germline (reference sequence). The CDR3 totals 13 residues. The CDR3 reads CAWRGTGKRSQYF. The CDR3 DNA sequence: TGTGCCTGGAGAGGGACGGGCAAGAGAAGCCAGTACTTC.

This clonotype was seen ten or more times. CDR3 sequence reads: CASSKSGATYEQYF. DNA of the CDR3: TGTGCCAGCAGCAAAAGCGGGGCCACCTACGAGCAGTACTTC. The chain is built from TRBV11-2 and TRBJ2-7; 7 bases map to TRBD2. CDR1 SGHAT and CDR2 FQNNGV come from the germline V gene. The CDR3 totals 14 residues. V lost 5 bases to trimming and J lost 2 bases; unmatched junction nucleotides: 6.

Ten or more counts support this clonotype. The V call is TRBV29-1, the J call TRBJ2-2; no firm D call. There are 12 residues in the CDR3. The germline V and J ends were trimmed by 7 bases and 0 bases, with 6 bases remaining between them. Germline assignment: CDR1 SQVTM and CDR2 ANQGSEA. CDR3 sequence (DNA): TGCAGCGCAACCGCGAACACCGGGGAGCTGTTTTTT. Amino acids: CSATANTGELFF.

This clonotype was counted ten times or more. This chain joins TRBV27 and TRBJ2-1, with D possibly matching TRBD1 (6 bases). The CDR3 runs 15 residues. Germline CDR1 MNHEY, CDR2 SMNVEV (reference sequence). The germline V and J ends were trimmed by 4 bases and 2 bases, with 12 bases remaining between them. DNA for the CDR3: TGTGCCAGCAGTTCCCAGGGGATCCCCTACAATGAGCAGTTCTTC. Amino acid sequence: CASSSQGIPYNEQFF.

Ten or more counts support this clonotype. This chain links TRBV3-1 with TRBJ1-3; 7 nucleotides agree with TRBD1. With V trimmed by 4 bases and J by 0 bases, 6 bases remained unmatched. Germline assignment: CDR1 LGHDT and CDR2 YNNKEL (reference sequence). The CDR3 totals 16 residues. CDR3 in amino acids: CASSPTGQRSGNTIYF. Written as DNA, the CDR3 is TGTGCCAGCAGCCCTACGGGACAGCGCTCTGGAAACACCATATATTTT.

This clonotype showed up many times. The chain joins TRBV10-3 to TRBJ2-1; 9 bases line up with TRBD2. The CDR3 covers 18 residues. V trimming: 0 bases; J trimming: 2 bases; junction bases outside the gene matches: 8. Germline V CDR1 and CDR2: ENHRY, SYGVKD. The DNA for the CDR3 is TGTGCCATCAGTGAGTCGGGCGTGCTAGCGGGACCCTACAATGAGCAGTTCTTC. This sequence encodes CAISESGVLAGPYNEQFF.

This clonotype was observed at least ten times. The chain carries TRBV19 and TRBJ2-1; possible D gene TRBD2, 6 bases. CDR1 is LNHDA, CDR2 SQIVND, per germline (reference sequence). V was cut by 3 bases and J by 1 base, with 10 bases left in between. The CDR3 runs to 15 residues. The CDR3: CASSIGGMSYNEQFF. CDR3 bases: TGTGCCAGTAGTATCGGCGGGATGTCCTACAATGAGCAGTTCTTC.

The chain joins TRBV7-6 to TRBJ1-4; D possibly corresponds to TRBD1 (6 bases). V was clipped by 5 bases and J by 4 bases, with 26 bases between them. Germline CDR1 and CDR2: SGHVS and FNYEAQ. The CDR3 has 19 amino acids. CDR3 sequence reads: CASSHSLDKRGGLNEKLFF. Written as DNA, the CDR3 is TGTGCCAGCAGCCATTCACTAGACAAAAGGGGGGGACTTAATGAAAAACTGTTTTTT.

This chain joins TRBV5-1 and TRBJ1-6; D call uncertain. V was clipped by 5 bases and J by 7 bases, with 16 bases between them. The germline CDR1 and CDR2 sequences are SGHRS and YFSETQ. The CDR3 has 15 residues. Here the CDR3 DNA reads TGCGCCAGCAGGGGCGTAGGTACGAGGAATTCACCCCTCCACTTT. Translation: CASRGVGTRNSPLHF.

This clonotype was seen repeatedly, ten times or more. The V call is TRBV12-3 or TRBV12-4, the J call TRBJ1-5; D ambiguous. This CDR3 is built from 13 residues. The germline V and J ends were trimmed by 2 bases and 6 bases, with 8 bases remaining between them. CDR3 protein: CASSLMRRQPQHF. CDR3 nucleotides: TGTGCCAGCAGTTTAATGAGGCGTCAGCCCCAGCATTTT.